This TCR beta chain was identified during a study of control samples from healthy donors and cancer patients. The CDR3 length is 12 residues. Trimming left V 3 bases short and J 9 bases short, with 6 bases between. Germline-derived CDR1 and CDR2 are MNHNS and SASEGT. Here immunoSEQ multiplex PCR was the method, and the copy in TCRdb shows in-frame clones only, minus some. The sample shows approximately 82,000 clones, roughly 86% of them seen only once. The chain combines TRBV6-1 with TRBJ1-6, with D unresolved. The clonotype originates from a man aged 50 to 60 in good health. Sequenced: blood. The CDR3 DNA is TGTGCCAGCAGTGATGGGTTTTCACCCCTCCACTTT. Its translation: CASSDGFSPLHF.